The 16 T cell receptor beta chains below were found in one sample sequenced in a study of blood T cell repertoires in COVID-19. Measured with immunoSEQ multiplex PCR; TCRdb has only the in-frame clones, and not every one. The sample yields tens of thousands of clones, around 79% seen once. The sequenced material came from peripheral blood. The receptor source for this set is a woman in her sixties or seventies with acute or convalescent COVID-19.

This rearrangement joins TRBV5-1 to TRBJ1-2, with TRBD1 matching over 7 bases. The CDR3 consists of 13 residues. V was clipped by 3 bases and J by 6 bases; unmatched bases: 5. The germline CDR1 and CDR2 sequences are SGHRS and YFSETQ. In DNA form, the CDR3 reads TGCGCCAGCAGCTCCGACAGGGTCCATGGCTACACCTTC. Protein: CASSSDRVHGYTF.

J is TRBJ2-1 and V is TRBV4-2, with 8 bases lining up with TRBD2. In germline, CDR1 is LGHNA, CDR2 YNFKEQ. This CDR3 comprises 19 residues. Trimming cost V 4 bases and J 0 bases; bases outside gene matches: 14. DNA for the CDR3: TGTGCCAGCAGCCGGCAGCGAGGGACTAGGGGAAGCTCCTACAATGAGCAGTTCTTC. Protein product: CASSRQRGTRGSSYNEQFF.

V gene TRBV18 combines with J gene TRBJ1-3; D gene uncertain. Germline V lookup: CDR1 KGHSH, CDR2 LQKENI. The CDR3 has 13 amino acids. V dropped 3 bases and J dropped 9 bases, with 12 bases sitting between them. CDR3 nucleotides: TGTGCCAGCTCACCTGGGCAAGACGGCACCATATATTTT. Protein product: CASSPGQDGTIYF.

The rearrangement links TRBV9 to TRBJ2-3; TRBD2 matches 16 bases. The germline CDR1 and CDR2 sequences are SGDLS and YYNGEE. The V segment lost 8 bases and the J segment 4 bases; nucleotides outside the gene matches: 4. The CDR3 runs 15 residues. CDR3 protein: CASGTSGGAPDTQYF. The CDR3 DNA reads as TGTGCCAGTGGGACTAGCGGGGGGGCCCCAGATACGCAGTATTTT.

V gene TRBV6-5 combines with J gene TRBJ2-7; a possible D gene is TRBD1 (6 bases). From germline, CDR1 is MNHEY and CDR2 SVGAGI. This CDR3 has 12 amino acids. V was cut by 9 bases and J by 3 bases, with 12 bases left in between. This chain's CDR3 is CASQQGSYEQYV. DNA of the CDR3: TGTGCCAGTCAACAGGGAAGCTACGAGCAGTACGTC.

The chain joins TRBV5-8 to TRBJ1-1; 8 nucleotides line up with TRBD1. The CDR3 extends over 13 amino acids. The V gene's germline CDR1 is SGHTS and CDR2 YDEGEE. After removal of 3 bases from V and 11 bases from J, the junction contained 9 bases not matched to a gene. The CDR3 loop is CASSSYGQGAAFF. DNA for the CDR3: TGTGCCAGCAGCTCGTACGGACAGGGCGCGGCTTTCTTT. The full variable domain, completed using reference TRBV5-8 and TRBJ1-1, is EAGVTQSPTHLIKTRGQQATLRCSPISGHTSVYWYQQALGLGLQFLLWYDEGEERNRGNFPPRFSGRQFPNYSSELNVNALELEDSALYLCASSSYGQGAAFFGQGTRLTVV.

A few counts support this clone. CDR3: CAWRSSPYGYTF. As DNA, the CDR3 is TGTGCCTGGAGGTCTAGTCCCTATGGCTACACCTTC. The genes are TRBV30 and TRBJ1-2, with D hard to call. The length of the CDR3 is 12 residues. The ends were cut back, 3 bases at V and 4 bases at J, with 9 bases in the middle. Germline loops: CDR1 GTSNPN, CDR2 SVGIG (reference sequence).

The chain carries TRBV7-3 and TRBJ2-5; a possible D gene is TRBD1 (6 bases). The CDR3 is made up of 17 amino acids. Per the germline V gene, CDR1 is SGHTA and CDR2 is FQGTGA. Trimming cost V 6 bases and J 4 bases, with 24 bases left between them. CDR3 in amino acids: CASRYRSLTGKAETQYF. CDR3 sequence (DNA): TGTGCCAGCAGATACCGCAGCCTGACAGGAAAGGCAGAGACCCAGTACTTC.

The V call is TRBV29-1, the J call TRBJ1-2; TRBD1 aligns across 7 bases. The CDR3 sequence is 16 residues long. V trimming: 5 bases; J trimming: 4 bases; junction bases outside the gene matches: 16. The germline CDR1 and CDR2 sequences are SQVTM and ANQGSEA. For the CDR3, the DNA is TGCAGCGTTTTGGACAGGTCCTCAGGGGCGGCCTATGGCTACACCTTC. Translating gives CSVLDRSSGAAYGYTF.

The chain has TRBV7-2 and TRBJ1-1; D is unresolved. This CDR3 is built from 15 residues. CDR1 is SGHTA, CDR2 FQGNSA, per germline. The V gene lost 1 base and the J gene lost 4 bases, with 13 bases spanning the gap. The CDR3 DNA follows: TGTGCCAGCAGCTTAGTGGCCGGGTTAGGCACTGAAGCTTTCTTT. Translating gives CASSLVAGLGTEAFF.

V usage is TRBV3-1 (or the pseudogene TRBV3-2) and J usage is TRBJ2-5; D possibly corresponds to TRBD2 (6 bases). Deletions cut 1 base from V and 2 bases from J, with 11 bases between. This CDR3 has 15 residues. CDR1 is LGHDT and CDR2 is YNNKEL in the germline V gene (reference sequence). The chain's CDR3 is CASSQVGLHQETQYF. In DNA form, the CDR3 reads TGTGCCAGCAGCCAAGTGGGACTGCATCAAGAGACCCAGTACTTC.

This clone was found a few times. V usage is TRBV27 and J usage is TRBJ1-2; 9 bases are a match to TRBD1. CDR3 size: 15 residues. Germline V gives CDR1 MNHEY, CDR2 SMNVEV (reference sequence). The trim removed 5 bases at V and 7 bases at J, leaving 11 bases unmatched. CDR3 sequence: CASSRGTGKNGGYTF. Written as DNA, the CDR3 is TGTGCCAGCAGTAGAGGGACAGGGAAGAATGGTGGCTACACCTTC.

V is TRBV29-1 and J is TRBJ1-1; a possible D gene is TRBD1 (6 bases). Per germline, CDR1 SQVTM and CDR2 ANQGSEA. The CDR3 consists of 13 residues. V gave up 4 bases and J gave up 1 base, with 10 bases separating them. This CDR3 is CSVVRGGNTEAFF. As DNA, the CDR3 is TGCAGCGTTGTGAGGGGGGGGAACACTGAAGCTTTCTTT.

There are a few counts of this clone. The chain combines TRBV9 with TRBJ2-3; D uncertain. CDR3 length equals 16 residues. Trimming took 3 bases from V and 3 from J, leaving 17 bases between them. Germline CDR1 reads SGDLS; CDR2 reads YYNGEE. The CDR3 sequence is CASSALTRVGTDTQYF. Written as DNA, the CDR3 is TGTGCCAGCAGCGCCCTGACCCGGGTTGGGACAGATACGCAGTATTTT.

V usage is TRBV7-8 and J usage is TRBJ2-3; a weak D match, TRBD2 (5 bases). V was trimmed by 5 bases and J by 2 bases, leaving 8 bases between them. This CDR3 is built from 13 residues. Germline V lookup: CDR1 SGHVS, CDR2 FQNEAQ. CDR3 sequence: CASSGLVTDTQYF. The CDR3 DNA sequence: TGTGCCAGCAGCGGACTGGTCACAGATACGCAGTATTTT.

The chain employs TRBV5-1 and TRBJ1-2, with 7 bases matching TRBD1. The CDR3 consists of 14 residues. Germline trimming cut 3 bases from V and 2 bases from J; bases unmatched to any gene: 4. Germline V gene lookup returns CDR1 SGHRS and CDR2 YFSETQ. The CDR3 loop reads CASSSGQPNYGYTF. The CDR3 nucleotides read TGCGCCAGCAGCTCGGGACAGCCCAACTATGGCTACACCTTC.